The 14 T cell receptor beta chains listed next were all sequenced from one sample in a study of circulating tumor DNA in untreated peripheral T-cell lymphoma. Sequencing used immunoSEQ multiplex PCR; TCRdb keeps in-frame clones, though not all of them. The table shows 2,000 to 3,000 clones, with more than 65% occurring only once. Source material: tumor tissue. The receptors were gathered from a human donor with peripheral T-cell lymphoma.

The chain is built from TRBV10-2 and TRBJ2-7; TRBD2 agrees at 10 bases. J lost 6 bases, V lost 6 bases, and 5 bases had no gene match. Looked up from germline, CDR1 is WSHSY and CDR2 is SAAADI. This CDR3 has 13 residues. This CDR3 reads CASSKWTSGEQYV. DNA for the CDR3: TGCGCCAGCAGCAAGTGGACTAGCGGCGAGCAGTACGTC.

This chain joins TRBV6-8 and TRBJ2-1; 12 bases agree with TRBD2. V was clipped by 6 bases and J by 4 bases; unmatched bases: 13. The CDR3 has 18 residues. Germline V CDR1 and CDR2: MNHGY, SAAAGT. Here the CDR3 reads CASRARSLAGGPYNEQFF. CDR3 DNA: TGTGCCAGCAGAGCCCGGTCGCTAGCGGGAGGGCCATACAATGAGCAGTTCTTC.

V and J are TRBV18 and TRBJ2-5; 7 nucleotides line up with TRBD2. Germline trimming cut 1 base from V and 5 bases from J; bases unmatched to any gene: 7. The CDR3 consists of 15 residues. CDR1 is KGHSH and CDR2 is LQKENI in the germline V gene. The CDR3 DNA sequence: TGTGCCAGCTCACCACGGGCAGCGGGGTTGGAGACCCAGTACTTC. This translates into CASSPRAAGLETQYF. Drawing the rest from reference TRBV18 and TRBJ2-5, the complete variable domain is NAGVMQNPRHLVRRRGQEARLRCSPMKGHSHVYWYRQLPEEGLKFMVYLQKENIIDESGMPKERFSAEFPKEGPSILRIQQVVRGDSAAYFCASSPRAAGLETQYFGPGTRLLVL.

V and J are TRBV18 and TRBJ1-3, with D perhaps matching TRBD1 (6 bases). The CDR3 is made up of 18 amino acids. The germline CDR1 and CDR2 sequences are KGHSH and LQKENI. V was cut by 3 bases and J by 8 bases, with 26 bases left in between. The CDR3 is CASSPTLQGSALVDTIYF. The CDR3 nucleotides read TGTGCCAGCTCACCTACCCTACAGGGCAGCGCCTTGGTAGACACCATATATTTT.

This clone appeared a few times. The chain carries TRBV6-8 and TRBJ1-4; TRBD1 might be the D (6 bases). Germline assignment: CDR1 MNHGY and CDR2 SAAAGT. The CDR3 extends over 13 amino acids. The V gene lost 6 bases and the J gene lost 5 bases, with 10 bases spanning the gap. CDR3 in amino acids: CASRSGGNEKLFF. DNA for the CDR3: TGTGCCAGCAGATCCGGGGGCAATGAAAAACTGTTTTTT.

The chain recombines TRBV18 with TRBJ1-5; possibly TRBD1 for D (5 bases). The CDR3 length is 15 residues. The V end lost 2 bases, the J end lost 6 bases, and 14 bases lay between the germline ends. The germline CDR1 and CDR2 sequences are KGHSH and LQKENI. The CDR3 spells CASSPDLEGPQPQHF. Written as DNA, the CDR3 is TGTGCCAGCTCACCAGATCTGGAGGGACCTCAGCCCCAGCATTTT. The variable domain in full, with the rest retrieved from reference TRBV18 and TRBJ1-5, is NAGVMQNPRHLVRRRGQEARLRCSPMKGHSHVYWYRQLPEEGLKFMVYLQKENIIDESGMPKERFSAEFPKEGPSILRIQQVVRGDSAAYFCASSPDLEGPQPQHFGDGTRLSIL.

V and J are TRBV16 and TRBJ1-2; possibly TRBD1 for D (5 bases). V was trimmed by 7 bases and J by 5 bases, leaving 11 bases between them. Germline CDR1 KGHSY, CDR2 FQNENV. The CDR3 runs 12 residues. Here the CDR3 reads CASTTQGYGYTF. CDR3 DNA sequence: TGTGCCAGCACCACCCAGGGTTATGGCTACACCTTC. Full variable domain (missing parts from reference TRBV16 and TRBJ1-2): GEEVAQTPKHLVRGEGQKAKLYCAPIKGHSYVFWYQQVLKNEFKFLISFQNENVFDETGMPKERFSAKCLPNSPCSLEIQATKLEDSAVYFCASTTQGYGYTFGSGTRLTVV.

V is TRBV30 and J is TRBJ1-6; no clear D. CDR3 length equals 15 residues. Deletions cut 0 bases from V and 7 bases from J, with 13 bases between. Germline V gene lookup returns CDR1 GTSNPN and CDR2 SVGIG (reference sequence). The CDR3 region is CAWSVAGIWNSPLHF. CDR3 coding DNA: TGTGCCTGGAGTGTCGCAGGTATTTGGAATTCACCCCTCCACTTT.

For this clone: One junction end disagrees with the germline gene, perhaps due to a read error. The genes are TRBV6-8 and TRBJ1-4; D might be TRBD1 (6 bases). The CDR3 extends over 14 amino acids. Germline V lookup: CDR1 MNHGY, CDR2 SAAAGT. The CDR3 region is CVSSYQGLNEKLFF. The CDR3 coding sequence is TGTGTCAGCAGTTATCAGGGGCTCAATGAAAAACTGTTTTTT.

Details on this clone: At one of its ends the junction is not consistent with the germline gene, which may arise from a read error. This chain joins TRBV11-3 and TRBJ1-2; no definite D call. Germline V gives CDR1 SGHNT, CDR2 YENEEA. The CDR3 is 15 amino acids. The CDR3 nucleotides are TGTGTCAGCAGGAACGATGTCTGGGCTTCGTATGGCTACACCTTC. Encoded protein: CVSRNDVWASYGYTF. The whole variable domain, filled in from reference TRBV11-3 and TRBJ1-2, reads EAGVVQSPRYKIIEKKQPVAFWCNPISGHNTLYWYLQNLGQGPELLIRYENEEAVDDSQLPKDRFSAERLKGVDSTLKIQPAELGDSAVYLCVSRNDVWASYGYTFGSGTRLTVV.

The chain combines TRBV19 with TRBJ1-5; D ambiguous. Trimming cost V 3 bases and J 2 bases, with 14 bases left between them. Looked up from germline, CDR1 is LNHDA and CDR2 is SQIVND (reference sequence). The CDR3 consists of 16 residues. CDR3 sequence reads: CASSIDNPWGNQPQHF. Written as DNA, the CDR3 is TGTGCCAGTAGTATTGACAACCCGTGGGGCAATCAGCCCCAGCATTTT.

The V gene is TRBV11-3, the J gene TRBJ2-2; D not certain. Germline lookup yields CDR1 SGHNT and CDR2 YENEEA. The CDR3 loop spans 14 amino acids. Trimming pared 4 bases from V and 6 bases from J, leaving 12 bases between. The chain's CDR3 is CASSSLERAGELFF. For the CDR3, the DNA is TGTGCCAGCAGCTCCCTAGAAAGGGCCGGGGAGCTGTTTTTT.

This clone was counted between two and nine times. This chain's CDR3 is CASSLPGLAPLDEQFF. The CDR3 coding sequence is TGCGCCAGCAGCTTGCCGGGACTAGCTCCCTTGGACGAGCAGTTCTTC. The rearrangement uses TRBV5-1 and TRBJ2-1, with TRBD2 matching 9 bases. The CDR3 length is 16 residues. Germline trimming cut 1 base from V and 10 bases from J; bases unmatched to any gene: 12. Per the germline V gene, CDR1 is SGHRS and CDR2 is YFSETQ.

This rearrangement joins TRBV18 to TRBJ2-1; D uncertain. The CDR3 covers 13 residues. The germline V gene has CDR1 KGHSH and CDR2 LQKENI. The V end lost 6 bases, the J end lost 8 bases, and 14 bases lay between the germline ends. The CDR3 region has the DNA TGTGCCAGCTCCCAGTCTAGGGTCGATGAGCAGTTCTTC. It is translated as CASSQSRVDEQFF.